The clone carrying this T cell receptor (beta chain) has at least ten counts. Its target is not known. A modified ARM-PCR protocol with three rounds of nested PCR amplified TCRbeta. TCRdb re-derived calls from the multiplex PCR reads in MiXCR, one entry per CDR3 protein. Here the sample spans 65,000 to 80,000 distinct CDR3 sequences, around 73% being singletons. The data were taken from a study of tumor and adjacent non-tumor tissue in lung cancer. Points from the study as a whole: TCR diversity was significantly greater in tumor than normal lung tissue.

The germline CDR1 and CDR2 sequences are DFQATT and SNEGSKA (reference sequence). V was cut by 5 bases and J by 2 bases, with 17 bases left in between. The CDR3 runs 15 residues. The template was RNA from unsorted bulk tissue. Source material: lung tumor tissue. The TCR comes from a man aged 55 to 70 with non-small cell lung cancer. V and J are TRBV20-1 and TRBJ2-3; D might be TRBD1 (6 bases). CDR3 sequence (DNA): TGCAGTGCTGGGGACAATGTCGGGGTCACAGATACGCAGTATTTT. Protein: CSAGDNVGVTDTQYF.